This note documents a single TCR beta chain sequence. Its antigen remains undetermined. No quality values exist for individual bases; no much larger clone is one base distant. TCRbeta CDR3 sequencing was performed on sorted unstimulated T cells and on proliferating T cells recovered from mixed lymphocyte reactions. Fresh whole blood from nine to eleven HLA-typed healthy donors served as the source for isolating PBMCs. The sample is drawn from a study of siplizumab effects on memory and regulatory T cells (dated 2019 in TCRdb). Some background on the complete study: The effect of the anti-CD2 antibody siplizumab on alloreactive T-cell subsets was examined in allogeneic mixed lymphocyte reactions constructed from human PBMCs.

Overall study outcomes, separate from this receptor: No functional confirmation was obtained for the suppressive function of proliferating Tregs from siplizumab cultures. In reactions with siplizumab, an average of about 75% of mappable alloreactive CD4+ clones were Treg-derived, compared with roughly 26% in control reactions. Sequences below about 10^-5 frequency were poorly captured, so only a minor fraction of alloreactive clones could be mapped to unstimulated subsets. Siplizumab significantly lowered the cumulative frequency of alloreactive sequences that could be traced to unstimulated CD4+ memory T cells. For roughly 80-97% of proliferating CD4+ or CD8+ clones, no naive or memory phenotype could be assigned. Unstimulated naive T cells appeared more diverse than memory T cells, and naive cells seemed to contribute substantially to the alloresponse.

Preparation of the library involved the immunoSEQ multiplex PCR assay. Each sample had 10^5 or so TCR templates assayed by the deep sequencing platform. Genomic DNA extracted from sorted T cells was used for TCRbeta CDR3 sequencing. For the original study's pipeline: The R programming language was used for clonal analysis of TCRbeta CDR3 data. Unstimulated samples were compared with post-reaction CFSE-low samples to define alloreactive CD4+ and CD8+ clones. Alloreactive CD4+ clones were assigned to regulatory or non-regulatory origin by matching sequences to sorted unstimulated Treg and non-Treg repertoires. The clones in this table, taken by TCRdb from immuneACCESS, are in-frame only. Not every clone is retained; where verified, under half of the shortfall comes from an unresolved V gene, and the cause of the rest is unknown. V and J calls and clone size are those listed in that table; D and trimming were worked out from the DNA. The sample has about 100,000 clones on record, more than 85% of them singletons. 0.15% of the sample comes from the top ten.

Reading the germline V gene gives CDR1 KGHSH and CDR2 LQKENI. At the junction V is shortened by 2 bases and J by 5 bases, with 9 bases in between. Reading from cysteine to phenylalanine, the CDR3 counts 13 amino acids. Solely the CDR3 DNA is kept, with 39 bases framed from the first base. Sequencing used CD4+ T cells sorted from blood. The chain is made from TRBV18 and TRBJ1-2, with the D gene call left open. The TCR comes from a human donor in good health. The nucleotides read TGTGCCAGCTCACCAAACAAACTTTATGGCTACACCTTC. The translation is CASSPNKLYGYTF.